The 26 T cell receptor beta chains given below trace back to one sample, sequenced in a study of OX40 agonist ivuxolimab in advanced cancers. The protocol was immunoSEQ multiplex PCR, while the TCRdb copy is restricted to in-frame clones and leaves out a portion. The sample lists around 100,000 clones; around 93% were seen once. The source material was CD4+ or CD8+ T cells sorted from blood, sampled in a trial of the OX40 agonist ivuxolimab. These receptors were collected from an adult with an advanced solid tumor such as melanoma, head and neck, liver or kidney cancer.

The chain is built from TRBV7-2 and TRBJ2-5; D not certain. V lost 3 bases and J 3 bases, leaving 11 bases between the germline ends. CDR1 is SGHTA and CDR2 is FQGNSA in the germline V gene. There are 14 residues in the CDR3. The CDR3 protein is CASSFIFSKETQYF. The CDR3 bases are TGTGCCAGCAGCTTTATCTTCAGCAAAGAGACCCAGTACTTC.

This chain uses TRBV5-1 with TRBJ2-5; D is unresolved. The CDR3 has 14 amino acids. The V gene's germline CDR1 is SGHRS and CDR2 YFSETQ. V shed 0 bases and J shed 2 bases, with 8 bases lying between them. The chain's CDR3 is CASSLAGLQETQYF. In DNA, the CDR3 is TGCGCCAGCAGCTTGGCCGGGTTGCAAGAGACCCAGTACTTC.

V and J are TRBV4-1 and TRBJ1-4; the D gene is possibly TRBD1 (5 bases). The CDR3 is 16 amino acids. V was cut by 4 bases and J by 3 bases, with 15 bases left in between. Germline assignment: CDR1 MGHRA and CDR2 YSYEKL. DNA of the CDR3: TGCGCCAGCAGCCGTGAACGGGACGGGGCTAATGAAAAACTGTTTTTT. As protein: CASSRERDGANEKLFF.

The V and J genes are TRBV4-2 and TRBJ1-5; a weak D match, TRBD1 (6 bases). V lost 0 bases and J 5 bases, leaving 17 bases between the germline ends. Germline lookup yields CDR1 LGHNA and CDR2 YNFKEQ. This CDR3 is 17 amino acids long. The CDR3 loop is CASSQDSRAGADQPQHF. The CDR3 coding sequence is TGTGCCAGCAGCCAAGATTCCCGGGCAGGGGCGGATCAGCCCCAGCATTTT.

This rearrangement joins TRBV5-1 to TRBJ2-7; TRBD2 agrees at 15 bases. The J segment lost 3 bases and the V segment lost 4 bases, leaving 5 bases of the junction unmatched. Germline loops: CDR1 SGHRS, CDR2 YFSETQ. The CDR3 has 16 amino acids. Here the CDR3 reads CASSPQGLAGGYEQYF. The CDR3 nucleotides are TGCGCCAGCAGCCCACAGGGACTAGCGGGAGGCTACGAGCAGTACTTC.

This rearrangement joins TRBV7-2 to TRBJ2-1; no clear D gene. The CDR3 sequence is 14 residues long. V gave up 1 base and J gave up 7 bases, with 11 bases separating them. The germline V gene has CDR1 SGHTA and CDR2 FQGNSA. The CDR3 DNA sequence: TGTGCCAGCAGCTTAGTAGGAACCCAAAATGAGCAGTTCTTC. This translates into CASSLVGTQNEQFF.

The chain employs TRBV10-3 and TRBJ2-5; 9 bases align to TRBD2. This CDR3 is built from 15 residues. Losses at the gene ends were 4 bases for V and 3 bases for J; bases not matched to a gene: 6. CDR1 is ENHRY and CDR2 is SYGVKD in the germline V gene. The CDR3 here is CAISVGAGGKETQYF. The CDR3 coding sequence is TGTGCCATCAGTGTAGGAGCGGGGGGAAAAGAGACCCAGTACTTC.

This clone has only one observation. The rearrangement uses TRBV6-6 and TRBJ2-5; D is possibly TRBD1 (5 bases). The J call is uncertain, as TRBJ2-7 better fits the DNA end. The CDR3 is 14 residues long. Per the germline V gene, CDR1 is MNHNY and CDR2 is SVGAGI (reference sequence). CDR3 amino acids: CASSYSGASYEQYF. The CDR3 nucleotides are TGTGCCAGCAGTTACTCAGGGGCCTCCTACGAGCAGTACTTC.

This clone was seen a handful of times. The CDR3 protein is CASSQMGTGGNYGYTF. The CDR3, as DNA: TGCGCCAGCAGCCAGATGGGGACAGGAGGAAACTATGGCTACACCTTC. The V gene is TRBV4-1, the J gene TRBJ1-2, with 8 bases matching TRBD1. This CDR3 is built from 16 residues. With 3 bases clipped from V and 2 bases from J, the junction kept 8 bases outside the gene matches. Germline CDR1 is MGHRA and CDR2 is YSYEKL.

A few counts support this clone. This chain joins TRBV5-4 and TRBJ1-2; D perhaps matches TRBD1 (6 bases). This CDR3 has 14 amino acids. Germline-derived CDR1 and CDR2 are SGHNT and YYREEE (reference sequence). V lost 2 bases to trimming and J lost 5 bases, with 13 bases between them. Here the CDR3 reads CASSFSGEEYGYTF. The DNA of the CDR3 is TGTGCCAGCAGCTTCTCAGGGGAGGAATATGGCTACACCTTC.

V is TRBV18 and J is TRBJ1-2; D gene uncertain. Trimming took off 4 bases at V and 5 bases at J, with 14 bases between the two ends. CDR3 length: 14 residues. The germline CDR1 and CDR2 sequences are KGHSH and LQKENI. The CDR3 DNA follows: TGTGCCAGCTCACTCACAGAGACCAAATATGGCTACACCTTC. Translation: CASSLTETKYGYTF. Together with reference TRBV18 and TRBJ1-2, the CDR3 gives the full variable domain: NAGVMQNPRHLVRRRGQEARLRCSPMKGHSHVYWYRQLPEEGLKFMVYLQKENIIDESGMPKERFSAEFPKEGPSILRIQQVVRGDSAAYFCASSLTETKYGYTFGSGTRLTVV.

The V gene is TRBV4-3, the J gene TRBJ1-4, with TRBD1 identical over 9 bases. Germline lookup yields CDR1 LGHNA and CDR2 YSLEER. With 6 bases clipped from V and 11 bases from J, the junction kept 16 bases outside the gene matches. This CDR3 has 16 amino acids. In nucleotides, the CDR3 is TGCGCCAGCAGTTCCCAACCGGGACAGGGCGTTAGGAAACTGTTTTTT. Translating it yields CASSSQPGQGVRKLFF.

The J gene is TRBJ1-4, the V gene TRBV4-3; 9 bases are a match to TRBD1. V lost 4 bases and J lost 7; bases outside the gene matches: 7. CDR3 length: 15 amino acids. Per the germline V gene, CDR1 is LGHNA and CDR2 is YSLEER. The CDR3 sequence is CASSRQGVGTEKLFF. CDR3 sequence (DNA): TGCGCCAGCAGCCGACAGGGGGTGGGGACTGAAAAACTGTTTTTT.

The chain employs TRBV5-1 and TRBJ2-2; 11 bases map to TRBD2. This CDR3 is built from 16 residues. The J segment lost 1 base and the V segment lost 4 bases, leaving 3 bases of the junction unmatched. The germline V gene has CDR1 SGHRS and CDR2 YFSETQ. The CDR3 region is CASSKGLAENTGELFF. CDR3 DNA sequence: TGCGCCAGCAGCAAGGGACTAGCGGAGAACACCGGGGAGCTGTTTTTT. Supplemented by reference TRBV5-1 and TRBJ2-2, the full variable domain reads KAGVTQTPRYLIKTRGQQVTLSCSPISGHRSVSWYQQTPGQGLQFLFEYFSETQRNKGNFPGRFSGRQFSNSRSEMNVSTLELGDSALYLCASSKGLAENTGELFFGEGSRLTVL.

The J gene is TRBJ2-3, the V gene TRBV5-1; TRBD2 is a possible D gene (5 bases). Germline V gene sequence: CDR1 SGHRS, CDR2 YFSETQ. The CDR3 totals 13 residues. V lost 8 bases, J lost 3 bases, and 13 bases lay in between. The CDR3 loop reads CASKAGSTDTQYF. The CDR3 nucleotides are TGCGCCAGTAAGGCGGGTAGTACAGATACGCAGTATTTT.

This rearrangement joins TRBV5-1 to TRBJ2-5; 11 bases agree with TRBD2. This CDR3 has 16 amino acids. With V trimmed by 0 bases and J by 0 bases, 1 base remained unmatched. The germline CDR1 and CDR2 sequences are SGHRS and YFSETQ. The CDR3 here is CASSLGTSGYQETQYF. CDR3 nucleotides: TGCGCCAGCAGCTTGGGGACTAGCGGGTACCAAGAGACCCAGTACTTC.

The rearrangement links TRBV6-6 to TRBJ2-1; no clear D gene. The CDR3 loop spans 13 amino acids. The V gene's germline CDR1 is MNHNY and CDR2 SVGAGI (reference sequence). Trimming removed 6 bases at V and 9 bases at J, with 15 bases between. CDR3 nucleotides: TGTGCCAGCAGCCTGCAGCCGAAATCTGAGCAGTTCTTC. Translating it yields CASSLQPKSEQFF.

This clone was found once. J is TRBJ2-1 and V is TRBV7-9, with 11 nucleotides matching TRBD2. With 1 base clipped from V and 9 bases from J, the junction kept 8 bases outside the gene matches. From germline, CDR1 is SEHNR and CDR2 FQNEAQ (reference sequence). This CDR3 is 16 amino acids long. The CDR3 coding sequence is TGTGCCAGCAGCTTAGTGTTGCTAGCGGGAGGTACTGAGCAGTTCTTC. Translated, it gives CASSLVLLAGGTEQFF.

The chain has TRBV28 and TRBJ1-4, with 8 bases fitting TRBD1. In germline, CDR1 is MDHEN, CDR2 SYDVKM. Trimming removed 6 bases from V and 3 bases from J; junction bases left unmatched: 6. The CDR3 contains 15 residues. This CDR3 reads CASSVTGASNEKLFF. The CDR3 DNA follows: TGTGCCAGCAGCGTGACAGGGGCCTCTAATGAAAAACTGTTTTTT.

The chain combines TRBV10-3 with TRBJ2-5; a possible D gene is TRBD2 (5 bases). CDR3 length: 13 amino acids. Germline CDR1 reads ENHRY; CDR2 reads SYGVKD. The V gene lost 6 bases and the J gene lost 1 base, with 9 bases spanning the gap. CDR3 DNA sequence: TGTGCCATCAGAGGACTGGCCCAAGAGACCCAGTACTTC. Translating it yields CAIRGLAQETQYF.

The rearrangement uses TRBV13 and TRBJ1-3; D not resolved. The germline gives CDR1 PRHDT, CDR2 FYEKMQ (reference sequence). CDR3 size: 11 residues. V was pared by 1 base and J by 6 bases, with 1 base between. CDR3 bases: TGTGCCAGCAGCTTAGTAAACACCATATATTTT. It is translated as CASSLVNTIYF.

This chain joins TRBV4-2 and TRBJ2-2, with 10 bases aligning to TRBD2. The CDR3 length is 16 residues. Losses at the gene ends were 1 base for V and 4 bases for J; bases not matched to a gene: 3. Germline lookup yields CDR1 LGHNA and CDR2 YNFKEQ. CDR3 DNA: TGTGCCAGCAGCCAAGGCCTAGCGGGAGCCACCGGGGAGCTGTTTTTT. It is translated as CASSQGLAGATGELFF.

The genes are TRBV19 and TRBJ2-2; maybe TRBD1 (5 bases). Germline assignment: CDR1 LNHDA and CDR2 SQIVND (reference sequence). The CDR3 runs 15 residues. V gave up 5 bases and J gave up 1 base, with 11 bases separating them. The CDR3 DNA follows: TGTGCCAGTAGTGACCAGGGTCTGAACACCGGGGAGCTGTTTTTT. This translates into CASSDQGLNTGELFF.

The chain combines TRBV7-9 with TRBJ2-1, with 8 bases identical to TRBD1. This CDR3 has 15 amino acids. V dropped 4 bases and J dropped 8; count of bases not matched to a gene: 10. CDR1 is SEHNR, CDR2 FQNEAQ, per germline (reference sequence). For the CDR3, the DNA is TGTGCCAGCAGCTCAGACAGGGGAGACCTACATGAGCAGTTCTTC. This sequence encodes CASSSDRGDLHEQFF.

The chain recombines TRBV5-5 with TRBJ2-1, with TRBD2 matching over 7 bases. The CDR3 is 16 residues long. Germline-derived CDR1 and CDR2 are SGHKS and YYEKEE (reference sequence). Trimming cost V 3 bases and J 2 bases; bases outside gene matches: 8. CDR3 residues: CASSWGGVNPYNEQFF. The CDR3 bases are TGTGCCAGCAGCTGGGGGGGAGTTAATCCCTACAATGAGCAGTTCTTC.

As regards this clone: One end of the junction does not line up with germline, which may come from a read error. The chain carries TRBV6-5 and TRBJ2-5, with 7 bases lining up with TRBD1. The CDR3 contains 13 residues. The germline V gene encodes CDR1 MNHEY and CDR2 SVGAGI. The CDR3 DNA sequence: TGTGCCAGCAGCAGGGACAGCCAAGGGACCCAGTACTTC. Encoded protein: CASSRDSQGTQYF.